The rows below give T cell receptor beta chains drawn from one sample of a study of blood T cell repertoires in COVID-19. Measured with immunoSEQ multiplex PCR; TCRdb has only the in-frame clones, and not every one. The sample holds 39,000 or so clones; 89% are singletons and the top ten take roughly 6.4%. Sequenced sample: peripheral blood. Receptors were obtained from a human donor in a cohort sampled during active COVID-19. The CDR3 runs from the conserved cysteine through the conserved F or W. The order of the fields is J gene, D gene, clone size, V gene, CDR3 protein, CDR3 DNA. D genes are given only for firm matches. Clone size is not always given. Where it is, it says once, few, many or a class for expanded clones.

>TRBJ1-1|-|-|TRBV5-1
CASSLMRGASVEAFF
TGCGCCAGCAGCTTGATGCGGGGGGCTAGTGTTGAAGCTTTCTTT
>TRBJ1-1|-|-|TRBV4-2
CASSPGAADPAFF
TGTGCCAGCAGCCCTGGGGCAGCCGATCCGGCTTTCTTT
>TRBJ2-5|TRBD1|-|TRBV5-4
CASSGAGTGVKETQYF
TGTGCCAGCAGCGGTGCCGGGACAGGGGTTAAAGAGACCCAGTACTTC
>TRBJ2-3|-|-|TRBV7-2
CASSSRTDTQYF
TGTGCCAGCAGCTCCCGTACAGATACGCAGTATTTT
>TRBJ2-4|TRBD1|-|TRBV5-1
CASSSQGDIQYF
TGCGCCAGCAGCTCTCAGGGGGACATTCAGTACTTC
>TRBJ2-7|TRBD2|once|TRBV11-2
CASSLSGGAFEQYF
TGTGCCAGCAGCTTAAGCGGGGGGGCTTTCGAGCAGTACTTC
>TRBJ2-3|TRBD1|-|TRBV11-3
CASSRGTVTPDTQYF
TGTGCCAGCAGTAGGGGGACAGTAACCCCAGATACGCAGTATTTT
>TRBJ2-2|TRBD2|-|TRBV27
CASRLAGEIRTGELFF
TGTGCCAGCAGACTAGCGGGAGAAATACGAACCGGGGAGCTGTTTTTT
>TRBJ2-7|-|-|TRBV7-9
CASSLEVGHQGNYEQYF
TGTGCCAGCAGCTTAGAGGTGGGACACCAGGGAAACTACGAGCAGTACTTC
>TRBJ2-7|TRBD2|-|TRBV11-2
CASSLASGGVSFYEQYF
TGTGCCAGCAGCTTAGCAAGCGGGGGGGTTAGTTTCTACGAGCAGTACTTC
>TRBJ2-7|TRBD2|-|TRBV6-5
CASRLTGTTGEQYF
TGTGCCAGCAGATTAACGGGGACTACCGGCGAGCAGTACTTC